A single sample is the source of the 13 T cell receptor beta chains below, sequenced in a study of cytomegalovirus exposure and HLA in healthy donors. Amplification used 60 Vbeta primers and 13 Jbeta primers. Clones were read by immunoSEQ multiplex PCR, and TCRdb kept only the in-frame ones, dropping some. The sample gives approximately 150,000 clones, over 65% of which show up once; approximately 2.8% is in the top ten. Material: PBMCs. The source of these receptors is a woman aged 40 to 50 in good health and CMV-seropositive.

The chain carries TRBV20-1 and TRBJ2-3; the match to TRBD2 covers 7 bases. Germline V gives CDR1 DFQATT, CDR2 SNEGSKA (reference sequence). The CDR3 spans 11 residues. As DNA, the CDR3 is TGCGCGGGGGAGACCACAGATACGCAGTATTTT. Encoded protein: CAGETTDTQYF.

V gene TRBV6-6 combines with J gene TRBJ2-5; the match to TRBD2 covers 8 bases. Trimming cost V 7 bases and J 1 base; bases outside gene matches: 8. CDR1 is MNHNY and CDR2 is SVGAGI in the germline V gene (reference sequence). The CDR3 sequence is 15 residues long. The CDR3 sequence is CASIAGLAGQETQYF. Here the CDR3 DNA reads TGTGCCAGCATCGCCGGACTAGCCGGCCAAGAGACCCAGTACTTC.

The CDR3 sequence is CASSPPPGQGYEQYF. The DNA for the CDR3 is TGTGCCAGCTCACCACCTCCGGGACAGGGTTACGAGCAGTACTTC. The chain has TRBV18 and TRBJ2-7; 9 nucleotides align to TRBD1. Trimming took 0 bases from V and 4 from J; bases not matched to a gene: 4. There are 15 residues in the CDR3. Germline values: CDR1 KGHSH, CDR2 LQKENI. The full variable domain, rest sourced from reference TRBV18 and TRBJ2-7, is NAGVMQNPRHLVRRRGQEARLRCSPMKGHSHVYWYRQLPEEGLKFMVYLQKENIIDESGMPKERFSAEFPKEGPSILRIQQVVRGDSAAYFCASSPPPGQGYEQYFGPGTRLTVT.

V is TRBV9 and J is TRBJ2-1, with a tentative D call TRBD1 (6 bases). The CDR3 is made up of 13 amino acids. The V end lost 4 bases, the J end lost 8 bases, and 13 bases lay between the germline ends. Germline lookup yields CDR1 SGDLS and CDR2 YYNGEE. The CDR3 sequence is CASSLRPGDEQFF. In DNA, the CDR3 is TGTGCCAGCAGCTTAAGACCAGGGGATGAGCAGTTCTTC.

This clone was seen only once. V usage is TRBV6-5 and J usage is TRBJ2-1; 8 positions agree with TRBD1. The CDR3 extends over 15 amino acids. Germline V gene lookup returns CDR1 MNHEY and CDR2 SVGAGI. J lost 6 bases, V lost 2 bases, and 6 bases had no gene match. The CDR3 protein is CASSYPRTGGNEQFF. Here the CDR3 DNA reads TGTGCCAGCAGTTACCCACGTACAGGGGGCAATGAGCAGTTCTTC.

V gene TRBV2 combines with J gene TRBJ2-7; D uncertain. Germline CDR1 and CDR2: SNHLY and FYNNEI. This CDR3 comprises 10 residues. Trimming removed 6 bases from V and 3 bases from J, with 3 bases in between. CDR3 DNA: TGTGCCAGCAGCAACTACGAGCAGTACTTC. Its protein is CASSNYEQYF.

The V gene is TRBV9, the J gene TRBJ2-7; a weak D match, TRBD1 (6 bases). This CDR3 comprises 14 residues. Deletions cut 0 bases from V and 2 bases from J, with 9 bases between. Germline CDR1 is SGDLS and CDR2 is YYNGEE. Here the CDR3 reads CASSVGGGAYEQYF. CDR3 nucleotide sequence: TGTGCCAGCAGCGTAGGAGGGGGAGCCTACGAGCAGTACTTC. The full variable domain, its missing parts supplied by reference TRBV9 and TRBJ2-7, is DSGVTQTPKHLITATGQRVTLRCSPRSGDLSVYWYQQSLDQGLQFLIQYYNGEERAKGNILERFSAQQFPDLHSELNLSSLELGDSALYFCASSVGGGAYEQYFGPGTRLTVT.

The chain recombines TRBV11-2 with TRBJ2-3; possibly TRBD2 for D (5 bases). The CDR3 consists of 14 residues. Germline V CDR1 and CDR2: SGHAT, FQNNGV. V gave up 4 bases and J gave up 5 bases, with 13 bases separating them. The CDR3 protein is CASSSEERVDTQYF. CDR3 nucleotides: TGTGCCAGCAGCTCCGAGGAGAGGGTAGATACGCAGTATTTT.

The chain combines TRBV4-2 with TRBJ1-1; D is possibly TRBD1 (5 bases). Germline loops: CDR1 LGHNA, CDR2 YNFKEQ. Trimming left V 3 bases short and J 2 bases short, with 10 bases between. This CDR3 is 14 amino acids long. The DNA of the CDR3 is TGTGCCAGCAGCCAGCGGGACCGTAACACTGAAGCTTTCTTT. As protein: CASSQRDRNTEAFF.

This chain connects TRBV7-2 to TRBJ1-1; no clear D. The CDR3 runs 15 residues. The V and J ends lost 4 bases and 0 bases respectively, with 12 bases between them. The germline V gene encodes CDR1 SGHTA and CDR2 FQGNSA. DNA for the CDR3: TGTGCCAGCAGCTCCCGTGGCAGGCTGAACACTGAAGCTTTCTTT. The encoded protein is CASSSRGRLNTEAFF.

The V and J genes are TRBV28 and TRBJ2-7, with D possibly matching TRBD2 (5 bases). Germline CDR1 is MDHEN and CDR2 is SYDVKM. The germline V and J ends were trimmed by 3 bases and 2 bases, with 5 bases remaining between them. The CDR3 has 12 amino acids. The CDR3 DNA sequence: TGTGCCAGCAGTTTGGAGGCCTACGAGCAGTACTTC. This gives the protein CASSLEAYEQYF.

The gene calls are TRBV28 and TRBJ2-1, with 10 positions matching TRBD1. Germline trimming cut 11 bases from V and 0 bases from J; bases unmatched to any gene: 10. CDR3 length: 16 residues. Germline-derived CDR1 and CDR2 are MDHEN and SYDVKM. CDR3 protein: CASRGTGENSYNEQFF. CDR3 DNA sequence: TGTGCCTCCCGGGGGACAGGGGAAAACTCCTACAATGAGCAGTTCTTC.

This clone was seen more than once but under ten times. The CDR3 region has the DNA TGTGCCAGCAGTCAGGGGCAAATTGATACGCAGTATTTT. This encodes CASSQGQIDTQYF. The chain carries TRBV6-6 and TRBJ2-3, with D possibly matching TRBD1 (6 bases). The V gene's germline CDR1 is MNHNY and CDR2 SVGAGI (reference sequence). The CDR3 covers 13 residues. Trimming took off 5 bases at V and 6 bases at J, with 12 bases between the two ends.